This TCR beta chain was observed in a study of blood T cell repertoires in COVID-19. Study background: Material from acute and convalescent COVID-19 was sourced from the United States, Italy and Spain. In each case, the material was cDNA or gDNA derived from T cells, B-cell-depleted T cells, or PBMCs.

TCRdb keeps only in-frame clones here, not all; method: immunoSEQ multiplex PCR. This sample has around 180,000 clones, with about 87% found just once. The V gene end was trimmed by 3 bases and the J gene end by 4 bases; junction bases not matched to a gene: 4. Germline V gives CDR1 LGHDT, CDR2 YNNKEL (reference sequence). CDR3 length: 14 residues. The TCR originated in a man aged 60 to 69 with acute or convalescent COVID-19. Sequences were obtained from peripheral blood. The chain recombines TRBV3-1 (or the pseudogene TRBV3-2) with TRBJ1-2, with 8 positions matching TRBD1. In DNA form, the CDR3 reads TGTGCCAGCAGCCACAGGGGACAGGTCTATGGCTACACCTTC. Protein sequence: CASSHRGQVYGYTF.